Below, 5 T cell receptor beta chains from the same sample are listed, as sequenced in a study of shared clonotypes between healthy human individuals. Assay: immunoSEQ multiplex PCR; the TCRdb copy retains only in-frame clones and omits some. The table lists about 490,000 clones, 60% to 85% of them singletons. The source material was PBMCs. The receptor source for this set is a woman in her thirties or forties in good health. Some clones in this sample may be carry-over from other donors' samples.

The chain uses TRBV19 and TRBJ2-4; 8 nucleotides align to TRBD1. V trimming: 5 bases; J trimming: 2 bases; junction bases outside the gene matches: 11. The CDR3 is 17 residues long. In germline, CDR1 is LNHDA, CDR2 SQIVND (reference sequence). CDR3: CASSRRTGKVTKNIQYF. CDR3 sequence (DNA): TGTGCCAGTAGTCGACGGACAGGGAAGGTAACCAAAAACATTCAGTACTTC.

V and J are TRBV9 and TRBJ1-6; D is possibly TRBD1 (5 bases). The CDR3 loop spans 15 amino acids. CDR1 is SGDLS and CDR2 is YYNGEE in the germline V gene. V was shortened by 3 bases and J by 5 bases, with 12 bases between the two germline ends. The CDR3 nucleotides are TGTGCCAGCAGCGACCAGGGCAGGAATAATTCACCCCTCCACTTT. This translates into CASSDQGRNNSPLHF.

This clone was detected only a few times. The chain has TRBV6-4 and TRBJ2-1; D is unclear. V was cut by 4 bases and J by 0 bases, with 10 bases left in between. The CDR3 totals 15 residues. CDR1 is MRHNA, CDR2 SNTAGT, per germline. CDR3 sequence reads: CASSAGDPSYNEQFF. CDR3 nucleotides: TGTGCCAGCAGTGCCGGAGACCCCTCCTACAATGAGCAGTTCTTC.

Notes on this clone: Given a much more abundant clone one base away, this may be a read error. The rearrangement uses TRBV2 and TRBJ1-1; weak D call: TRBD1 (6 bases). Germline CDR1 is SNHLY and CDR2 is FYNNEI. V was shortened by 8 bases and J by 7 bases, with 14 bases between the two germline ends. CDR3 length: 12 residues. The CDR3 sequence is CASGDKGSEAFF. CDR3 nucleotide sequence: TGTGCCAGCGGGGACAAAGGGAGTGAAGCTTTCTTT.

The gene calls are TRBV15 and TRBJ1-2, with TRBD1 matching 7 bases. Germline-derived CDR1 and CDR2 are LNHNV and YYDKDF (reference sequence). Trimming cost V 0 bases and J 4 bases; bases outside gene matches: 2. This CDR3 comprises 14 residues. The CDR3: CATSRDRDSYGYTF. CDR3 DNA: TGTGCCACCAGCAGAGATCGGGACAGCTATGGCTACACCTTC. The full variable domain, rest sourced from reference TRBV15 and TRBJ1-2, is DAMVIQNPRYQVTQFGKPVTLSCSQTLNHNVMYWYQQKSSQAPKLLFHYYDKDFNNEADTPDNFQSRRPNTSFCFLDIRSPGLGDTAMYLCATSRDRDSYGYTFGSGTRLTVV.